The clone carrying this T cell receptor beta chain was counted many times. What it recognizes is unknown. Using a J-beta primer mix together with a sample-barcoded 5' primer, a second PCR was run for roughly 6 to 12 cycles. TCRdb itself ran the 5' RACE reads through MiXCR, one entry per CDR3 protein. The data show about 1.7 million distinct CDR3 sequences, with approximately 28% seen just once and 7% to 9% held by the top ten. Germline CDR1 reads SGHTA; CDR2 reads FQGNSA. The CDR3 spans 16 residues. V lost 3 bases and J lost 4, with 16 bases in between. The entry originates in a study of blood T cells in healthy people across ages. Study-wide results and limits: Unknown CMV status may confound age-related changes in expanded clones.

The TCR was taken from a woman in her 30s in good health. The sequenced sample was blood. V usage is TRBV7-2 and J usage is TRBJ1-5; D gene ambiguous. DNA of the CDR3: TGTGCCAGCAGCTTCATTGGGGTGGAGGATAATCAGCCCCAGCATTTT. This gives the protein CASSFIGVEDNQPQHF.